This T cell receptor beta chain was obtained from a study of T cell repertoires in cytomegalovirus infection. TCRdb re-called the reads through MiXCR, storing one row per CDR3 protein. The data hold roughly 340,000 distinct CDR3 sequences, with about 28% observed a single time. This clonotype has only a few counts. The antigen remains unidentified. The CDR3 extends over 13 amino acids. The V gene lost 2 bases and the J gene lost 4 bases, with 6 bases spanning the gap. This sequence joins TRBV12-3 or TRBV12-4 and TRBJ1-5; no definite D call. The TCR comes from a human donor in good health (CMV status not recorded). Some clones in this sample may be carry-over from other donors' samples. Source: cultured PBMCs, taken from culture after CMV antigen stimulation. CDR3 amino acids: CASSLLGNQPQHF. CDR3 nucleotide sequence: TGTGCCAGCAGTTTATTGGGGAATCAGCCCCAGCATTTT.